This entry concerns a single T cell receptor beta chain. Its specificity is unknown. This CDR3 contains 17 residues. The V end lost 5 bases, the J end lost 3 bases, and 21 bases lay between the germline ends. The sample belongs to a study of beta chain features in type 1 diabetes. What was sequenced were expressed TCRB transcripts, since all of the isolated RNA had been reverse transcribed. TCRdb's copy holds only in-frame clones and misses some; the assay was immunoSEQ multiplex PCR. The sample contains a few hundred thousand clones, 16% of which appear only once. Study observations and caveats: There was a moderate but significant shortening of TCRB CDR3s in all four CD4+ subsets of Type 1 diabetes patients. Healthy donors had naive, central memory and Treg TCRB repertoires that appeared less similar than those seen among patients.

The chain is built from TRBV6-7 and TRBJ2-3, with TRBD1 as a possible D gene (5 bases). TRBV6-7 is sorted into the ORF group, with uncertain function. This receptor was identified in a man aged 30 to 39 with type 1 diabetes. The sequencing input was naive CD4+ T cells from blood. The CDR3 coding sequence is TGTGCCAGCAGTACACAGCCTCAGGGTGACGGGACAGATACGCAGTATTTT. Residues: CASSTQPQGDGTDTQYF.